This TCR beta chain is drawn from a study of blood T cell repertoires in COVID-19. Background on the study: Some COVID-19 samples were acute and others convalescent; all came from the United States, Italy and Spain. PBMCs, B-cell-depleted T cells, or T cells were the source of the cDNA or gDNA that made up the material.

CDR1 and CDR2 from the germline V gene are KGHSH and LQKENI. The CDR3 runs to 15 residues. Original methodology: From reference gene primer amplification, estimates of nucleated cell counts were derived. Clones were read by immunoSEQ multiplex PCR, and TCRdb kept only the in-frame ones, dropping some. The DNA was the basis for D and trimming; V, J and clone size are from that table. The sample includes 55,000 to 80,000 clones, 70% to 90% seen only once; the top ten take roughly 18%. Of note for this clone: The junction differs from germline at one of its ends, possibly a read error.

J is TRBJ2-1 and V is TRBV18, with 14 bases that match TRBD2. This TCR was recovered from a woman older than 75 with acute or convalescent COVID-19. The sequenced sample consisted of peripheral blood. The DNA for the CDR3 is TGTGCCAGCTCTCCACGGACTAGCGGGGGGAATGAGCAGTTCTTC. Translating it yields CASSPRTSGGNEQFF.